Included here is one T cell receptor beta chain sequence, with context. The J segment lost 0 bases and the V segment lost 5 bases, leaving 4 bases of the junction unmatched. Germline V gene sequence: CDR1 MGHRA, CDR2 YSYEKL. The CDR3 covers 16 residues. The data are from a study of T-cell memory formation after mild COVID-19. TCRdb reprocessed the 5' RACE reads via MiXCR and lists one record per CDR3 protein. This table holds 500,000 to 650,000 distinct CDR3 sequences, about 20% found once. Input material: PBMCs or a T cell subset sorted from them (not recorded which). The rearrangement joins TRBV4-1 to TRBJ2-5; TRBD2 matches 12 bases. This clonotype originated in an adult woman who had mild COVID-19 (a few samples of this study predate the infection). Cell type and time point are not known. Written as DNA, the CDR3 is TGCGCCAGCAGCTCCTGGACTAGCGGGGACCAAGAGACCCAGTACTTC. Translation: CASSSWTSGDQETQYF.